These 8 T cell receptor beta chains originate from one sample sequenced in a study of blood T cell repertoires in COVID-19. Repertoires were generated with immunoSEQ multiplex PCR, while TCRdb's copy carries only in-frame clones and drops some. The data show approximately 62,000 clones, approximately 80% seen once. Sequenced sample: peripheral blood. The source of these receptors is a woman between 50 and 59 years old with active or convalescent COVID-19.

The chain links TRBV4-2 to TRBJ1-3, with D unclear. Germline assignment: CDR1 LGHNA and CDR2 YNFKEQ. V was shortened by 0 bases and J by 5 bases, with 2 bases between the two germline ends. The CDR3 is 12 residues long. CDR3 sequence: CASSQDRNTIYF. The CDR3 DNA reads as TGTGCCAGCAGCCAAGATAGAAACACCATATATTTT.

This chain joins TRBV6-6 and TRBJ1-2; no definite D call. The germline CDR1 and CDR2 sequences are MNHNY and SVGAGI (reference sequence). V lost 8 bases and J lost 13, with 26 bases in between. The length of the CDR3 is 14 residues. CDR3: CASLPRGSPISSTF. The CDR3 DNA reads as TGTGCCAGCTTACCGCGGGGATCCCCTATTTCGTCCACCTTC.

J is TRBJ2-7 and V is TRBV18, with a tentative D call TRBD2 (6 bases). This CDR3 has 15 amino acids. CDR1 is KGHSH and CDR2 is LQKENI in the germline V gene. The V end lost 1 base, the J end lost 7 bases, and 17 bases lay between the germline ends. CDR3 loop: CASSPRTGDAGEQYF. The CDR3 nucleotides read TGTGCCAGCTCACCACGTACGGGAGACGCGGGAGAGCAGTACTTC.

This sequence joins TRBV5-1 and TRBJ2-1, with a tentative D call TRBD2 (6 bases). Trimming removed 2 bases at V and 3 bases at J, with 9 bases between. There are 14 residues in the CDR3. Germline CDR1 and CDR2: SGHRS and YFSETQ. The CDR3 spells CASSFPGDYNEQFF. CDR3 DNA sequence: TGCGCCAGCAGCTTTCCGGGAGACTACAATGAGCAGTTCTTC.

J is TRBJ1-1 and V is TRBV19; D is possibly TRBD1 (5 bases). The V end was cut by 5 bases, the J end by 2 bases, with 6 bases between. The CDR3 runs 12 residues. The germline CDR1 and CDR2 sequences are LNHDA and SQIVND (reference sequence). The CDR3 reads CASSQGNTEAFF. The DNA for the CDR3 is TGTGCCAGTAGTCAGGGAAACACTGAAGCTTTCTTT.

This chain links TRBV6-5 with TRBJ1-2; TRBD1 agrees at 12 bases. The length of the CDR3 is 16 residues. Unmatched junction bases numbered 10, after V lost 2 bases and J lost 9 bases. The V gene's germline CDR1 is MNHEY and CDR2 SVGAGI. The CDR3 loop reads CASSYPGTGGILSYTF. Written as DNA, the CDR3 is TGTGCCAGCAGTTACCCGGGGACAGGGGGCATATTAAGCTACACCTTC.

This chain joins TRBV6-5 and TRBJ1-5; the match to TRBD1 covers 7 bases. V gave up 6 bases and J gave up 4 bases; unmatched junction bases: 6. The CDR3 has 14 amino acids. Looked up from germline, CDR1 is MNHEY and CDR2 is SVGAGI. CDR3 sequence (DNA): TGTGCCAGCAGCCCCTCGACAGGGAATCAGCCCCAGCATTTT. Residues: CASSPSTGNQPQHF.

This clone was counted once. This rearrangement joins TRBV19 to TRBJ1-1; D remains ambiguous. The CDR3 covers 17 residues. V lost 3 bases, J lost 0 bases, and 17 bases lay in between. The germline V gene encodes CDR1 LNHDA and CDR2 SQIVND (reference sequence). CDR3: CASSILQTTPMNTEAFF. The CDR3 nucleotides read TGTGCCAGTAGTATTCTACAGACAACCCCTATGAACACTGAAGCTTTCTTT.